The present entry profiles one TCR beta chain with its context. The CDR3 has 14 residues. CDR1 is MDHEN, CDR2 SYDVKM, per germline. V was trimmed by 5 bases and J by 4 bases, leaving 15 bases between them. This record belongs to a study of blood T cell repertoires in COVID-19. Participants' own reports of clinical history determined their cohort assignment. Data came from immunoSEQ multiplex PCR; TCRdb stores just in-frame clones and leaves some out. Among approximately 200,000 clones listed, more than 75% were seen once. The gene calls are TRBV28 and TRBJ2-7; tentative D call: TRBD2 (6 bases). Specimen: PBMCs or T cells enriched from blood (not recorded which). The receptor comes from a woman between 25 and 40 years old who had recovered from COVID-19. CDR3 loop: CASSLTGLSYEQYF. CDR3 DNA: TGTGCCAGCAGTCTGACGGGACTGTCGTACGAGCAGTACTTC.